This is a list of T cell receptor beta chains from one sample in a study of cytomegalovirus exposure and HLA in healthy donors. The data were produced by immunoSEQ multiplex PCR, yet TCRdb's version contains in-frame clones alone and is incomplete. The sample yields about 130,000 clones, about 70% seen once. Sequenced input: PBMCs. The receptors were sampled from a middle-aged man in good health and CMV-seronegative. Both conserved end residues are trimmed from each CDR3. Fields, in order: clone size, V gene, D gene, CDR3 protein. D genes are given only for firm matches. Size is stated for part of the rows, as once, few or many counts, or as a class when the clone is expanded.

abundance: -
v_gene: TRBV11-2
d_gene: -
CDR3aa: ASSPSLGGSTDTQY

abundance: -
v_gene: TRBV19
d_gene: -
CDR3aa: ASSQTVGVSYEQY

abundance: -
v_gene: TRBV5-6
d_gene: -
CDR3aa: ASSSGISSSYEQF

abundance: -
v_gene: TRBV30
d_gene: TRBD1
CDR3aa: AWRIPTGGPYEQY

abundance: few
v_gene: TRBV13
d_gene: -
CDR3aa: ASSLSTGTRREKLF

abundance: -
v_gene: TRBV7-3
d_gene: -
CDR3aa: ASSPQMNTEAF

abundance: -
v_gene: TRBV5-1
d_gene: -
CDR3aa: ASSLGGRDQY

abundance: -
v_gene: TRBV11-2
d_gene: TRBD2
CDR3aa: ASSHGTSEYQETQY

abundance: -
v_gene: TRBV6-5
d_gene: TRBD1
CDR3aa: ASSYASGTGARTQY

abundance: -
v_gene: TRBV6-5
d_gene: TRBD1
CDR3aa: ASKQGASYEQY

abundance: -
v_gene: TRBV21-1
d_gene: -
CDR3aa: ASSGKARNRGGGYEQY

abundance: -
v_gene: TRBV7-9
d_gene: -
CDR3aa: ASSWGDGPLQPQH

abundance: -
v_gene: TRBV2
d_gene: -
CDR3aa: ASSNSEKLF

abundance: -
v_gene: TRBV5-6
d_gene: -
CDR3aa: ASSLADLGRLGYT

abundance: few
v_gene: TRBV5-1
d_gene: -
CDR3aa: ASSLTQGRVAGELF

abundance: -
v_gene: TRBV9
d_gene: TRBD2
CDR3aa: ASSSPPGLDYNEQF

abundance: -
v_gene: TRBV6-5
d_gene: TRBD1
CDR3aa: ASSYVGQRPTYEQY

abundance: -
v_gene: TRBV5-1
d_gene: TRBD2
CDR3aa: ASSLAAGGRGETQY

abundance: -
v_gene: TRBV2
d_gene: -
CDR3aa: ASSELENTEAF

abundance: -
v_gene: TRBV12-5
d_gene: -
CDR3aa: ASGLGQGNEQF

abundance: -
v_gene: TRBV9
d_gene: -
CDR3aa: ASSPGAGNQPQH

abundance: -
v_gene: TRBV7-6
d_gene: TRBD2
CDR3aa: ASSLETSGGGLN

abundance: -
v_gene: TRBV5-4
d_gene: -
CDR3aa: ASSSGVAPNQPQH

abundance: -
v_gene: TRBV6-5
d_gene: -
CDR3aa: ASSYHTGGELF

abundance: -
v_gene: TRBV6-5
d_gene: -
CDR3aa: AVKPRGYGEQY

abundance: -
v_gene: TRBV6-6
d_gene: -
CDR3aa: ASSRPGGGNQPQH

abundance: few
v_gene: TRBV30
d_gene: TRBD2
CDR3aa: AWSPPGLAGRLALAKNIQY

abundance: few
v_gene: TRBV5-1
d_gene: TRBD1
CDR3aa: ASSFIPGTGGAYEQY

abundance: -
v_gene: TRBV4-3
d_gene: -
CDR3aa: ASSQAPAGAYNEQF

abundance: few
v_gene: TRBV4-1
d_gene: TRBD1
CDR3aa: ASSQAPGQHYGYT

abundance: -
v_gene: TRBV29-1
d_gene: -
CDR3aa: SVGQVYEQY

abundance: -
v_gene: TRBV28
d_gene: -
CDR3aa: ASSLGSAWSYGYT

abundance: -
v_gene: TRBV5-1
d_gene: -
CDR3aa: ASSLVADNTGELF

abundance: -
v_gene: TRBV14
d_gene: -
CDR3aa: ASSPPGGLWGYT

abundance: -
v_gene: TRBV7-9
d_gene: TRBD1
CDR3aa: ASTDGTGVYEQY

abundance: -
v_gene: TRBV2
d_gene: TRBD2
CDR3aa: ASSRLAGRNEQF

abundance: -
v_gene: TRBV19
d_gene: -
CDR3aa: ASRRIADRLTGELF

abundance: once
v_gene: TRBV19
d_gene: TRBD1
CDR3aa: ASRLGRGSDTQY

abundance: -
v_gene: TRBV19
d_gene: TRBD1
CDR3aa: ASSTGTGSPEAF

abundance: once
v_gene: TRBV7-9
d_gene: -
CDR3aa: ASSLVALTEAF

abundance: -
v_gene: TRBV28
d_gene: TRBD2
CDR3aa: ASTTYGRQGETQY

abundance: -
v_gene: TRBV27
d_gene: TRBD2
CDR3aa: ASSARPPRGTGELF

abundance: -
v_gene: TRBV7-2
d_gene: -
CDR3aa: ASSLGGGPGELF

abundance: -
v_gene: TRBV7-9
d_gene: -
CDR3aa: ASSLVADWTYEQY

abundance: -
v_gene: TRBV30
d_gene: TRBD1
CDR3aa: AWPPRQGAGGDEKLF

abundance: -
v_gene: TRBV29-1
d_gene: -
CDR3aa: SVLSLGTDTQY

abundance: -
v_gene: TRBV29-1
d_gene: TRBD1
CDR3aa: SATGTGISATNEKLF

abundance: -
v_gene: TRBV7-2
d_gene: TRBD1
CDR3aa: ASSRWGQGTDTQY

abundance: -
v_gene: TRBV7-9
d_gene: -
CDR3aa: ASSPLVPRLSYEQY

abundance: few
v_gene: TRBV18
d_gene: -
CDR3aa: ASSPPGTSTDTQY

abundance: -
v_gene: TRBV15
d_gene: -
CDR3aa: ATSRVEGYEQF

abundance: few
v_gene: TRBV11-2
d_gene: -
CDR3aa: ASSSGGVGYT

abundance: -
v_gene: TRBV5-1
d_gene: -
CDR3aa: ASSFGVGNQPQH

abundance: -
v_gene: TRBV27
d_gene: -
CDR3aa: ASSQTKATDTQY

abundance: -
v_gene: TRBV19
d_gene: TRBD2
CDR3aa: ASSPSSGGAQETQY